The TCR beta chain under discussion was sequenced for a study of shared clonotypes between healthy human individuals. The overall study: Every donor yielded three CD4 naive, three CD4 memory, two CD8 naive and one CD8 memory plate.

This clone was observed a handful of times. V lost 3 bases to trimming and J lost 0 bases, with 9 bases between them. Germline CDR1 is WSHSY and CDR2 is SAAADI. The CDR3 is 14 amino acids. Here immunoSEQ multiplex PCR was the method, and the copy in TCRdb shows in-frame clones only, minus some. The sample contains over a million clones, around four fifths of which appear only once. The material sequenced was memory CD4+ T cells sorted from blood. Noted subset: CD45RA-negative fraction. This TCR was sampled from a man between 18 and 35 years old in good health. V usage is TRBV10-2 and J usage is TRBJ2-7; D remains ambiguous. DNA of the CDR3: TGCGCCAGCAGTGATCATTCTAGCTCCTACGAGCAGTACTTC. Translation: CASSDHSSSYEQYF.